These T cell receptor beta chains were read from a single sample in a study of control samples from healthy donors and cancer patients. Method: immunoSEQ multiplex PCR; TCRdb's copy keeps in-frame clones and lacks some. The data hold about 170,000 clones, with 85% to 95% observed a single time. The sample was blood. These receptors came from a woman aged 55-69 years in good health. The CDR3 runs from the conserved cysteine through the conserved F or W. The order of the fields is V gene, J gene, D gene, CDR3 DNA, CDR3 protein. The D gene is left open where the match is weak.

TRBV5-1	TRBJ2-3	TRBD2	TGCGCCAGCAGCCCCGGACTAGCGGGGGCCCTTAGCACAGATACGCAGTATTTT	CASSPGLAGALSTDTQYF
TRBV9	TRBJ2-3	NA	TGTGCCAGCAGCGCACAGGGAGGCACAGATACGCAGTATTTT	CASSAQGGTDTQYF
TRBV5-1	TRBJ1-2	NA	TGCGCCAGCAGTGGGGATGGCTATGGCTACACCTTC	CASSGDGYGYTF
TRBV7-2	TRBJ1-3	NA	TGTGCCAGCAGTGGCAGCTCTGGAAACACCATATATTTT	CASSGSSGNTIYF
TRBV6-2/TRBV6-3	TRBJ1-4	NA	TGTGCCAGCAGTCACTCCCAGAGGGACTTTGTTGACGAAAAACTGTTTTTT	CASSHSQRDFVDEKLFF
TRBV9	TRBJ2-1	TRBD2	TGTGCCAGCAGCACACATACGGGACTAGGCGAGGATGAGCAGTTCTTC	CASSTHTGLGEDEQFF
TRBV5-6	TRBJ1-4	TRBD1	TGTGCCAGCAGCTTGGTGGGACAGGAAACTTTT	CASSLVGQETF
TRBV12-5	TRBJ2-2	TRBD1	TGTGCTAGTGGTTTGAACTGGGACAGGGGGCGCGGGGAGCTGTTTTTT	CASGLNWDRGRGELFF
TRBV7-2	TRBJ1-5	NA	TGTGCCAGCAGCTTAGAGAGGGGCCCTTATAGCAATCAGCCCCAGCATTTT	CASSLERGPYSNQPQHF
TRBV7-9	TRBJ1-1	TRBD1	TGTGCCAGCAGCGGGCCCGGGACAGATGGCACTGAAGCTTTCTTT	CASSGPGTDGTEAFF
TRBV19	TRBJ1-2	NA	TGTGCCAGTAGTATGGATACATGGAGTGAGGGGCGGGTCTATAGCTACACCTTC	CASSMDTWSEGRVYSYTF
TRBV7-2	TRBJ1-1	NA	TGTGCCAGCAGCCGCGAAAAATCAATGAACACTGAAGCTTTCTTT	CASSREKSMNTEAFF
TRBV3-1/TRBV3-2	TRBJ1-5	NA	TGTGCCAGCAGCCAAGATTTGAATCAGCCCCAGCATTTT	CASSQDLNQPQHF
TRBV5-1	TRBJ2-3	TRBD2	TGCGCCAGCAGCTTTTTTGGTGAGCGGGGGGGCACAGATACGCAGTATTTT	CASSFFGERGGTDTQYF
TRBV7-8	TRBJ1-3	NA	TGTGCCAGCAGCTTAGTCCCTGGAAACACCATATATTTT	CASSLVPGNTIYF
TRBV11-2	TRBJ2-3	NA	TGTGCCAGCAGCTTAGCAGGGACAGATACGCAGTATTTT	CASSLAGTDTQYF
TRBV18	TRBJ1-2	NA	TGTGCCAGCTCACCAACCGGGGGCACTAACTATGGCTACACCTTC	CASSPTGGTNYGYTF
TRBV21-1	TRBJ1-2	NA	TGTGCCAGCAGCAAGACCCGACAGGAACTAATTAATGACTATGGCTACACCTTC	CASSKTRQELINDYGYTF
TRBV14	TRBJ1-1	NA	TGTGCCAGCAGCCAAGGGAGTAACACTGAAGCTTTCTTT	CASSQGSNTEAFF
TRBV5-1	TRBJ2-3	NA	TGCGCCAGCAGCTTGGTTCCAGGAGATACGCAGTATTTT	CASSLVPGDTQYF
TRBV2	TRBJ2-3	NA	TGTGCCAGCAGAGGGCTCGGGATAAGCACAGATACGCAGTATTTT	CASRGLGISTDTQYF
TRBV6-2/TRBV6-3	TRBJ2-2	TRBD1	TGTGCCAGCAGTATGGACAGGGTTGTTGCCGGGGAGCTGTTTTTT	CASSMDRVVAGELFF
TRBV12-5	TRBJ2-5	TRBD1	TGTGCTAGTGGTTCGACGGTGACAGGGGCGTGGGGTCAAGAGACCCAGTACTTC	CASGSTVTGAWGQETQYF
TRBV5-1	TRBJ2-1	NA	TGCGCCAGCAGCTTGGTGTCAGGGAGCTCCTACAATGAGCAGTTCTTC	CASSLVSGSSYNEQFF